Detailed here is one T cell receptor (beta chain). Its antigen is still unknown. Trimming took 2 bases from V and 3 from J, leaving 8 bases between them. Germline V lookup: CDR1 MNHNY, CDR2 SVGAGI (reference sequence). The CDR3 spans 14 residues. The sample belongs to a study of cytomegalovirus exposure and HLA in healthy donors. Study-level results: It was 150 to 200 TCR beta chains that were listed as cytomegalovirus-associated. Despite most TCR sequences being rare, some public TCRs occurred in many donors.

The assay was immunoSEQ multiplex PCR, and TCRdb's table has in-frame clones only and misses some. The sample holds approximately 190,000 clones, 84% seen once. The origin of this receptor is a man aged 18-30 years in good health and CMV-seropositive. The chain uses TRBV6-6 and TRBJ1-5, with D perhaps TRBD1 (5 bases). Specimen: PBMCs. CDR3: CASSYAGSNQPQHF. DNA for the CDR3: TGTGCCAGCAGTTACGCAGGGTCCAATCAGCCCCAGCATTTT.